This TCR beta chain was recorded in a study of cytomegalovirus exposure and HLA in healthy donors. Regarding the study as a whole: Per a prior analysis, the majority of TCR beta V segments were productive roughly 87% or roughly 30% of the time.

The CDR3 consists of 12 residues. The V gene end was trimmed by 9 bases and the J gene end by 6 bases; junction bases not matched to a gene: 7. CDR1 is MNHEY and CDR2 is SMNVEV in the germline V gene (reference sequence). The PCR used 60 Vbeta and 13 Jbeta primers. Libraries were prepared by immunoSEQ multiplex PCR; TCRdb keeps only in-frame clonotypes and omits some of them. The data contain under 300,000 clones, around 66% of them singletons. To note about this clone: Its antigen is not identified.

The gene calls are TRBV27 and TRBJ2-7; the match to TRBD1 covers 8 bases. Sample: PBMCs. The TCR sequence derives from a female donor in good health and CMV-seronegative. The CDR3 here is CASPQGAREQYF. In DNA, the CDR3 is TGTGCCAGTCCGCAGGGGGCGCGCGAGCAGTACTTC.